The 22 T cell receptor beta chains reported below all come from one sample, sequenced in a study of cytomegalovirus exposure and HLA in healthy donors. With 60 Vbeta and 13 Jbeta primers, the PCR was carried out. The assay was immunoSEQ multiplex PCR, and TCRdb's table has in-frame clones only and misses some. The sample has 270,000 or so clones, 92% seen once; the top ten hold 1.5% to 2%. The sequenced material came from PBMCs. The source of these receptors is a girl under 10 years old in good health and CMV-seronegative.

The chain has TRBV6-5 and TRBJ1-3; 9 nucleotides match TRBD1. Germline values: CDR1 MNHEY, CDR2 SVGAGI. The CDR3 runs to 15 residues. V trimming: 6 bases; J trimming: 4 bases; junction bases outside the gene matches: 7. CDR3 DNA: TGTGCCAGCAGACGACTACAGGGGGCCGGAAACACCATATATTTT. Amino acids: CASRRLQGAGNTIYF.

V usage is TRBV25-1 and J usage is TRBJ2-3, with 11 nucleotides matching TRBD2. CDR1 and CDR2 from the germline V gene are MGHDK and SYGVNS. V gave up 7 bases and J gave up 4 bases; unmatched junction bases: 10. This CDR3 spans 16 amino acids. The CDR3 sequence: CASTDRSGRVSDTQYF. CDR3 bases: TGTGCCAGCACGGACCGTAGCGGGAGGGTCTCAGATACGCAGTATTTT.

The chain links TRBV7-2 to TRBJ2-3; 14 bases map to TRBD2. Germline CDR1 is SGHTA and CDR2 is FQGNSA. The CDR3 extends over 18 amino acids. Trimming removed 2 bases from V and 3 bases from J; junction bases left unmatched: 7. The CDR3 DNA reads TGTGCCAGCAGCTTAACGACTAGCGGGAGGGCCAGGACAGATACGCAGTATTTT. This sequence encodes CASSLTTSGRARTDTQYF.

The chain links TRBV11-2 to TRBJ2-3, with 7 bases matching TRBD2. V lost 2 bases, J lost 2 bases, and 7 bases stayed unmatched. The germline gives CDR1 SGHAT, CDR2 FQNNGV. This CDR3 region has 16 residues. Here the CDR3 DNA reads TGTGCCAGCAGCTTACGGCGGGAGTTCTCCACAGATACGCAGTATTTT. Its translation is CASSLRREFSTDTQYF.

The V gene is TRBV9, the J gene TRBJ2-5, with 8 bases that match TRBD2. The J call is doubtful: the DNA matches TRBJ2-7 better. The CDR3 length is 14 residues. Looked up from germline, CDR1 is SGDLS and CDR2 is YYNGEE. In DNA form, the CDR3 reads TGTGCCAGCAGCCCAAGCGGGAGCTCCTACGAGCAGTACTTC. Residues: CASSPSGSSYEQYF.

The chain is built from TRBV10-3 and TRBJ2-3; D is unclear. The germline V gene encodes CDR1 ENHRY and CDR2 SYGVKD. With 3 bases removed from V and 0 bases from J, the gap between germline ends came to 7 bases. The length of the CDR3 is 14 residues. The chain's CDR3 is CAISDTPSTDTQYF. CDR3 nucleotides: TGTGCCATCAGTGACACACCCAGCACAGATACGCAGTATTTT.

This chain links TRBV6-5 with TRBJ2-5; 9 bases are shared with TRBD1. J lost 5 bases, V lost 0 bases, and 7 bases had no gene match. The CDR3 is made up of 16 amino acids. Germline loops: CDR1 MNHEY, CDR2 SVGAGI. The CDR3 DNA reads TGTGCCAGCAGTTACTCCGGGGACAGGGACCGGGAGACCCAGTACTTC. It encodes CASSYSGDRDRETQYF.

This chain connects TRBV30 to TRBJ1-1; a weak D match, TRBD1 (5 bases). There are 13 residues in the CDR3. The V end lost 2 bases, the J end lost 2 bases, and 9 bases lay between the germline ends. CDR1 is GTSNPN and CDR2 is SVGIG in the germline V gene (reference sequence). The CDR3: CAWSLTANTEAFF. Here the CDR3 DNA reads TGTGCCTGGAGTCTGACAGCCAACACTGAAGCTTTCTTT. The whole variable domain, remainder taken from reference TRBV30 and TRBJ1-1, is SQTIHQWPATLVQPVGSPLSLECTVEGTSNPNLYWYRQAAGRGLQLLFYSVGIGQISSEVPQNLSASRPQDRQFILSSKKLLLSDSGFYLCAWSLTANTEAFFGQGTRLTVV.

The chain joins TRBV27 to TRBJ1-1, with D hard to call. This CDR3 has 13 amino acids. The ends were cut back, 8 bases at V and 4 bases at J, with 14 bases in the middle. Germline V gene sequence: CDR1 MNHEY, CDR2 SMNVEV (reference sequence). In DNA form, the CDR3 reads TGTGCCAGCGCCGCGGAGGGAGCCACTGAAGCTTTCTTT. It specifies CASAAEGATEAFF.

This clone was observed a few times. The CDR3 loop is CASTARHAGLEAFF. Written as DNA, the CDR3 is TGTGCCAGCACCGCCCGGCATGCGGGGCTTGAAGCTTTCTTT. V and J are TRBV25-1 and TRBJ1-1; maybe TRBD1 (5 bases). Germline V lookup: CDR1 MGHDK, CDR2 SYGVNS. Trimming removed 7 bases from V and 7 bases from J, with 19 bases in between. The CDR3 has 14 amino acids.

The rearrangement uses TRBV4-1 and TRBJ2-1; a possible D gene is TRBD2 (5 bases). Trimming shortened V by 0 bases and J by 0 bases, and 6 bases separated the two germline ends. The CDR3 is made up of 15 amino acids. CDR1 and CDR2 (germline): MGHRA, YSYEKL. The CDR3 nucleotides are TGCGCCAGCAGCCAAGAGGGGAGCTCCTACAATGAGCAGTTCTTC. Its protein is CASSQEGSSYNEQFF.

The chain employs TRBV2 and TRBJ1-2, with 9 bases aligning to TRBD1. The CDR3 length is 13 residues. Trimming at V came to 8 bases and at J to 4 bases, leaving 5 bases not matched to a gene. The germline CDR1 and CDR2 sequences are SNHLY and FYNNEI. CDR3 DNA sequence: TGTGCCAGCGGGCGGGGACAGGGCTATGGCTACACCTTC. Translating gives CASGRGQGYGYTF.

The chain carries TRBV7-2 and TRBJ2-7, with 8 nucleotides matching TRBD2. The V gene end was trimmed by 4 bases and the J gene end by 2 bases; junction bases not matched to a gene: 7. CDR1 SGHTA and CDR2 FQGNSA come from the germline V gene. CDR3 size: 15 residues. The CDR3 DNA follows: TGTGCCAGCAGCTCGTTAGCGGGACGAACCTACGAGCAGTACTTC. It codes for CASSSLAGRTYEQYF.

The chain joins TRBV29-1 to TRBJ2-1; 9 bases are shared with TRBD2. Germline V gene data show CDR1 as SQVTM and CDR2 as ANQGSEA. V shed 4 bases, J shed 5 bases, and the junction held 6 bases outside the gene matches. The CDR3 has 14 amino acids. This CDR3 is CSVGTSAINNEQFF. CDR3 nucleotide sequence: TGCAGCGTTGGGACTAGCGCTATCAACAATGAGCAGTTCTTC.

The gene calls are TRBV5-4 and TRBJ1-2; D is ambiguous. Germline CDR1 SGHNT, CDR2 YYREEE (reference sequence). The CDR3 runs to 11 residues. Trimming shortened V by 4 bases and J by 2 bases, and 3 bases separated the two germline ends. CDR3 bases: TGTGCCAGCAGCCTAAACTATGGCTACACCTTC. As protein: CASSLNYGYTF.

This clone occurred once. The chain joins TRBV29-1 to TRBJ2-5, with TRBD1 matching over 9 bases. Losses at the gene ends were 6 bases for V and 5 bases for J; bases not matched to a gene: 10. The CDR3 is 14 residues long. Germline V lookup: CDR1 SQVTM, CDR2 ANQGSEA. CDR3 region: CSVRATGGPETQYF. In nucleotides, the CDR3 is TGCAGCGTACGTGCGACAGGGGGTCCGGAGACCCAGTACTTC.

The chain has TRBV7-8 and TRBJ2-3; 7 bases fit TRBD1. V trimming: 1 base; J trimming: 0 bases; junction bases outside the gene matches: 13. The CDR3 has 19 residues. Germline lookup yields CDR1 SGHVS and CDR2 FQNEAQ. The CDR3 DNA sequence: TGTGCCAGCAGCTTAGGTTGGGGGACAGTAGTTCCTAGCACAGATACGCAGTATTTT. This encodes CASSLGWGTVVPSTDTQYF.

This chain connects TRBV5-4 to TRBJ2-7; 14 bases align to TRBD2. The CDR3 runs to 17 residues. CDR1 is SGHNT and CDR2 is YYREEE in the germline V gene (reference sequence). The V gene end was trimmed by 4 bases and the J gene end by 0 bases; junction bases not matched to a gene: 6. CDR3 bases: TGTGCCAGCAGCCCGGGACTAGCGGGAGCGAGCTCCTACGAGCAGTACTTC. Protein product: CASSPGLAGASSYEQYF.

V is TRBV6-5 and J is TRBJ2-1; no reliable D call. The CDR3 totals 11 residues. The germline V gene encodes CDR1 MNHEY and CDR2 SVGAGI. V shed 5 bases and J shed 6 bases, with 5 bases lying between them. The CDR3 reads CASSGLNEQFF. The DNA for the CDR3 is TGTGCCAGCAGTGGCCTCAATGAGCAGTTCTTC.

The chain recombines TRBV21-1 with TRBJ1-5; TRBD1, the D gene given by the table, was not confirmed from the DNA. TRBV21-1 is marked as a pseudogene. This CDR3 contains 11 residues. The CDR3 is CQGDSNQPQHF. Written as DNA, the CDR3 is TGCCAGGGGGATAGCAATCAGCCCCAGCATTTT.

With respect to this clone: One junction end disagrees with the germline gene, perhaps due to a read error. The chain is built from TRBV7-7 and TRBJ2-1; 10 bases align to TRBD2. Germline CDR1 is SSHAT and CDR2 is FNYEAQ (reference sequence). The CDR3 is made up of 15 amino acids. The CDR3 is CASSLAAGGFYEQFF. The CDR3 region has the DNA TGTGCTAGCAGCTTAGCAGCGGGGGGGTTTTATGAGCAGTTCTTC.

This rearrangement joins TRBV7-3 to TRBJ2-1; 8 nucleotides line up with TRBD2. This CDR3 contains 16 residues. V trimming: 4 bases; J trimming: 4 bases; junction bases outside the gene matches: 9. In germline, CDR1 is SGHTA, CDR2 FQGTGA. The CDR3: CASSSIPAGGYNEQFF. Here the CDR3 DNA reads TGTGCCAGCAGCTCCATCCCCGCGGGGGGTTACAATGAGCAGTTCTTC.